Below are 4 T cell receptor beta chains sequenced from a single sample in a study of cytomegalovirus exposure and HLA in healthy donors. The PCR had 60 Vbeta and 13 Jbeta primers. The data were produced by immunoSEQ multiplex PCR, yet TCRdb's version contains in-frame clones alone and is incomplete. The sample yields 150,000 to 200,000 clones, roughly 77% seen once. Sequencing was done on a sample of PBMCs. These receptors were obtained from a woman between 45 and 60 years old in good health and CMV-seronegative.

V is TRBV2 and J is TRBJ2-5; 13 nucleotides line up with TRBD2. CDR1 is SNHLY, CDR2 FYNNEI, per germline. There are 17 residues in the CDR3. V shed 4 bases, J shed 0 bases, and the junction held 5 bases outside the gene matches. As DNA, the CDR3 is TGTGCCAGCAGTGTTACTAGCGGGGGGGGTTACCAAGAGACCCAGTACTTC. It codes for CASSVTSGGGYQETQYF.

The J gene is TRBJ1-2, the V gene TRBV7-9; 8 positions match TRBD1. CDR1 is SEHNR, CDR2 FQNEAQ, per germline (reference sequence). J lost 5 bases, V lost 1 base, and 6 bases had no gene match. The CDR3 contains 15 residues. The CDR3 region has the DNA TGTGCCAGCAGCTTAGAAGGGGGGACAGGTTATGGCTACACCTTC. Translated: CASSLEGGTGYGYTF. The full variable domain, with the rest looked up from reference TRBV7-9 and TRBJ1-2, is DTGVSQNPRHKITKRGQNVTFRCDPISEHNRLYWYRQTLGQGPEFLTYFQNEAQLEKSRLLSDRFSAERPKGSFSTLEIQRTEQGDSAMYLCASSLEGGTGYGYTFGSGTRLTVV.

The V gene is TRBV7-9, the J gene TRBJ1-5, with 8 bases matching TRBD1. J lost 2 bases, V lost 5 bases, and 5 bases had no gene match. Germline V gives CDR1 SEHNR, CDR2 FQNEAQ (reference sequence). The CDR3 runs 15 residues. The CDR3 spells CASSAKDRGNQPQHF. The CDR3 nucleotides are TGTGCCAGCAGCGCGAAGGACAGGGGCAATCAGCCCCAGCATTTT.

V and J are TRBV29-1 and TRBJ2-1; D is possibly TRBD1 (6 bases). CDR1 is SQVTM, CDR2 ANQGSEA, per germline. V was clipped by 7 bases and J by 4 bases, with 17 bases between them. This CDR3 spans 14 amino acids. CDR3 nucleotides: TGCAGCGCTGAGAAGGGGGTGGGGTACAATGAGCAGTTCTTC. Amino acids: CSAEKGVGYNEQFF.